This T cell receptor (beta chain) was found in a study of CD8 T cells in Susac syndrome. About 0.45 to 1 ug RNA was reverse transcribed with random hexamers. One entry per CDR3 protein results from TCRdb running MiXCR on the immunoSEQ multiplex PCR reads. This table has 120,000 to 150,000 distinct CDR3 sequences, roughly 95% appearing once. Trimming shortened V by 10 bases and J by 4 bases, and 11 bases separated the two germline ends. The germline V gene encodes CDR1 MDHEN and CDR2 SYDVKM. The CDR3 is 12 residues long. This chain links TRBV28 with TRBJ2-1; D not resolved. The sequence was obtained from a human donor in good health. The sample was CD4+ T cells from PBMCs. The CDR3 sequence is CATLTEYNEQFF. Written as DNA, the CDR3 is TGTGCCACCCTTACAGAATACAATGAGCAGTTCTTC.